This is a list of T cell receptor beta chains from one sample in a study of control samples from healthy donors and cancer patients. The method was immunoSEQ multiplex PCR; TCRdb's version includes in-frame clones alone and lacks a portion of them. The sample includes around 97,000 clones, around 89% of them seen just once. Sample: PBMCs. Every receptor here comes from a man aged 55 to 70 with lung cancer. Both conserved end residues are part of each CDR3. The order of the fields is D gene, J gene, clone size, V gene, CDR3 DNA, CDR3 protein. The D gene is left open where the match is weak. Rows may omit the clone size; those that give it use once, few, many or a size class.

TRBD1 | TRBJ1-1 | - | TRBV5-8 | TGTGCCAGCAGCTTAAGGGGACAGGGAGCTTTCTTT | CASSLRGQGAFF
- | TRBJ1-1 | - | TRBV25-1 | TGTGCCAGCAGTGATTCAAGGGTGAACACTGAAGCTTTCTTT | CASSDSRVNTEAFF
- | TRBJ1-4 | - | TRBV5-6 | TGTGCCAGCAGCTTGGCGGGGGGTGCTAATGAAAAACTGTTTTTT | CASSLAGGANEKLFF
TRBD1 | TRBJ2-7 | once | TRBV4-1 | TGCGCCAGCAGCCTCAAACAGGGGGACGGCGAGCAGTACTTC | CASSLKQGDGEQYF
- | TRBJ1-5 | - | TRBV27 | TGTGCCAGCAGTTTATCAATAGGGGAAAGGAATCAGCCCCAGCATTTT | CASSLSIGERNQPQHF
- | TRBJ1-5 | - | TRBV19 | TGTGCCAGTAGTGGGGGTATCAATCAGCCCCAGCATTTT | CASSGGINQPQHF
- | TRBJ2-5 | - | TRBV2 | TGTGCCAGCAGTGAAGTTGGGACTGTGGAGACCCAGTACTTC | CASSEVGTVETQYF
- | TRBJ1-1 | - | TRBV6-5 | TGTGCCAGCAGTCCCGGGGGAGTCTTGAACACTGAAGCTTTCTTT | CASSPGGVLNTEAFF
- | TRBJ2-3 | - | TRBV6-2/TRBV6-3 | TGTGCCAGCAGTTACGGGGCGGGGAGCACAGATACGCAGTATTTT | CASSYGAGSTDTQYF
- | TRBJ1-2 | - | TRBV13 | TGTGCCAGCAGCTCAGAGCGAGGAAACTATGGCTACACCTTC | CASSSERGNYGYTF
TRBD1 | TRBJ1-2 | - | TRBV30 | TGTGCCTGGTGTTACCCGGGACAGGGGACTTTCGGCTACACCTTC | CAWCYPGQGTFGYTF
TRBD2 | TRBJ2-3 | - | TRBV7-9 | TGTGCCAGTGAGGCTAGCGGGCGGGATACGCAGTATTTT | CASEASGRDTQYF
- | TRBJ1-2 | - | TRBV12-1 | TGTGCCAGCAGCTGTAGGTCCCGTCTCCTTAAGGACACCTTC | CASSCRSRLLKDTF
- | TRBJ2-2 | - | TRBV7-2 | TGTGCCAGCAGCCCACGTCCGGGCACCGGGGAGCTGTTTTTT | CASSPRPGTGELFF
- | TRBJ1-1 | - | TRBV5-1 | TGCGCCAGCAGCTTGGCCGGAGCAGGGAACACTGAAGCTTTCTTT | CASSLAGAGNTEAFF
- | TRBJ2-2 | - | TRBV13 | TGTGCCACCTCGGTCCAGACCGGGGAGCTGTTTTTT | CATSVQTGELFF
- | TRBJ1-5 | - | TRBV6-2/TRBV6-3 | TGTGCCAGCAGTTATCTTAATAGCAATCAGCCCCAGCATTTT | CASSYLNSNQPQHF
- | TRBJ2-1 | - | TRBV18 | TGTGCCAGCTCACCAACCAGCGACCTAGGCAAGTTCTTC | CASSPTSDLGKFF
- | TRBJ1-1 | - | TRBV13 | TGTGCCAGCAGCTTAGACGAGAACACTGAAGCTTTCTTT | CASSLDENTEAFF
TRBD1 | TRBJ1-6 | - | TRBV25-1 | TGTGCCAGCACCCCCGGAAGGACAGGGGTTTCACCCCTCCACTTT | CASTPGRTGVSPLHF
- | TRBJ2-5 | once | TRBV9 | TGTGCCAGCAGCGGGGATCGTAGTGTTTCGGAGACCCAGTACTTC | CASSGDRSVSETQYF
TRBD1 | TRBJ1-2 | - | TRBV5-4 | TGTGCCAGCAGCTTACGACAGGGAGCCCTCCCGAACTATGGCTACACCTTC | CASSLRQGALPNYGYTF
TRBD1 | TRBJ2-3 | - | TRBV5-1 | TGCGCCAGCAGTCTTACAGGGGGATCGGGCACAGATACGCAGTATTTT | CASSLTGGSGTDTQYF
- | TRBJ1-6 | once | TRBV19 | TGTGCCAGTTGTCAACTGAGCTCCTATAATTCACCCCTCCACTTT | CASCQLSSYNSPLHF
- | TRBJ2-3 | once | TRBV18 | TGTGCCAGCTCACCGACCGTCCCCACAGATACGCAGTATTTT | CASSPTVPTDTQYF
- | TRBJ1-2 | - | TRBV5-1 | TGCGCCAGCAGCTTAGAAGGGACGGTAAACTATGGCTACACCTTC | CASSLEGTVNYGYTF
TRBD1 | TRBJ1-4 | - | TRBV27 | TGTGCCAGCAGTTCCGACAGGGTGGCGGAAAAACTGTTTTTT | CASSSDRVAEKLFF
- | TRBJ2-7 | once | TRBV18 | TGTGCCAGCTCCCGGGACCCCGGGAATTCCTACGAGCAGTACTTC | CASSRDPGNSYEQYF
- | TRBJ1-5 | once | TRBV5-8 | TGTGCCAGCAGCTTGTGGACCGATCAGCCCCAGCATTTT | CASSLWTDQPQHF
TRBD2 | TRBJ2-5 | - | TRBV6-1 | TGTGCCAGCAGTGATGGGGGGGGGATCGAGACCCAGTACTTC | CASSDGGGIETQYF
- | TRBJ1-6 | - | TRBV5-1 | TGCGCCACCCCAATTGGGACGGAGTGGATTTACCCCCTCCACTTT | CATPIGTEWIYPLHF
- | TRBJ2-1 | - | TRBV5-4 | TGTGCCACCTACCTAAGGACAGGAGGGAAAAACAATGAGCAGTTCTTC | CATYLRTGGKNNEQFF
- | TRBJ1-6 | - | TRBV7-2 | TGTGCCAGCAGCTCCAGGGTCTCCTATAATTCACCCCTCCACTTT | CASSSRVSYNSPLHF
TRBD1 | TRBJ1-5 | - | TRBV4-1 | TGCGCCAGCAGCCAAGGTTCGATTTACAGGGGAGCCGGCAATCAGCCCCAGCATTTT | CASSQGSIYRGAGNQPQHF
- | TRBJ1-1 | - | TRBV10-2 | TGCGCCAGCAGCGGAATCCAGGGTACGAAGAAGGAAGCTTTCTTT | CASSGIQGTKKEAFF
- | TRBJ1-4 | - | TRBV14 | TGTGCCAGCAGCCAAGATACCTCATTCCGAATCAATGAAAAACTGTTTTTT | CASSQDTSFRINEKLFF
- | TRBJ1-2 | - | TRBV18 | TGTGCCAGCTCACCAGTTGGGGGGACGGACTATGGCTACACCTTC | CASSPVGGTDYGYTF
- | TRBJ2-1 | - | TRBV19 | TGTGCCAGTAGTATACGGGCTAGGGGTCCTTCTTTCAGCAATGAGCAGTTCTTC | CASSIRARGPSFSNEQFF
- | TRBJ2-1 | - | TRBV19 | TGTGCCAGTAGGCCGACCCAGGACTCCGCCGGGCAGTTCTTC | CASRPTQDSAGQFF
TRBD1 | TRBJ2-5 | - | TRBV5-1 | TGCGCCAGCAGCCTGGGGACAGTAATACAAGAGACCCAGTACTTC | CASSLGTVIQETQYF
TRBD1 | TRBJ2-5 | - | TRBV5-1 | TGCGCCAGCAGTAGACAGGGACAAGTGCAAGAGACCCAGTACTTC | CASSRQGQVQETQYF
- | TRBJ1-1 | - | TRBV15 | TGTGCCACCAGCACGACAGAGAACACTGAAGCTTTCTTT | CATSTTENTEAFF
- | TRBJ2-2 | - | TRBV7-9 | TGTGCCAACCCAGGGTTAGGCACCGGGGAGCTGTTTTTT | CANPGLGTGELFF
TRBD1 | TRBJ1-2 | once | TRBV2 | TGTGCCTCTCTTAGGACAGGGATTAACTATGGCTACACCTTC | CASLRTGINYGYTF
- | TRBJ2-3 | - | TRBV5-1 | TGCGCCAGCAGCTTGTGGGCCCAAGATACGCAGTATTTT | CASSLWAQDTQYF